This T cell receptor (beta chain) was identified during a study of OX40 agonist ivuxolimab in advanced cancers. Overall study context: Subjects had a mean age of around 60 years, with a range of 23 to 79; just over 80% were male. Partial response was recorded in three patients: one hepatocellular carcinoma and two cutaneous melanoma cases. Findings of the study overall: Among T cells, CD8+ cells averaged more expanded clones than CD4+ cells. Clonal expansion by week 6 occurred in CD4+ and CD8+ blood T cells (at 0.1 to 3.0 mg/kg).

The repertoire was sequenced with immunoSEQ multiplex PCR; TCRdb's copy has only in-frame clones and lacks some. Altogether about 35,000 clones are present, approximately 80% being singletons, with the ten largest covering roughly 14%. Notes on this clone: Antigen specificity is unknown.

V dropped 5 bases and J dropped 7 bases, with 21 bases sitting between them. Germline V lookup: CDR1 SGHTA, CDR2 FQGTGA. CDR3 length: 16 residues. The source is an adult with an advanced solid tumor such as melanoma, head and neck, liver or kidney cancer. The source was CD4+ or CD8+ T cells sorted from blood, collected in a trial of the OX40 agonist ivuxolimab. The V and J genes are TRBV7-3 and TRBJ2-1; possible D gene TRBD2, 6 bases. The CDR3 reads CASSPASIGGGNEQFF. The CDR3, as DNA: TGTGCCAGCAGCCCCGCTTCAATCGGGGGTGGGAATGAGCAGTTCTTC.